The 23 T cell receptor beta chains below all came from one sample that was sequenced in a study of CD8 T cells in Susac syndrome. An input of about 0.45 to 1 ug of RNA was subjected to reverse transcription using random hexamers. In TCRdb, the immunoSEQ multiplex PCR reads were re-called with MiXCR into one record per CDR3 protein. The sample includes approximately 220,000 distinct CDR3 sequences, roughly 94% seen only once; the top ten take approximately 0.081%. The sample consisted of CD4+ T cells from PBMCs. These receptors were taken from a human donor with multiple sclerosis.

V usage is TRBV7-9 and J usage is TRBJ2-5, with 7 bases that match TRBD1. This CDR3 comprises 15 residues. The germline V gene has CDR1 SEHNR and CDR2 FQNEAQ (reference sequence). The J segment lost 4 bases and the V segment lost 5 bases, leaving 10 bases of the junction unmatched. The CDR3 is CASSVTGDRGETQYF. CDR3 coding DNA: TGTGCCAGCAGCGTCACAGGGGACCGGGGAGAGACCCAGTACTTC.

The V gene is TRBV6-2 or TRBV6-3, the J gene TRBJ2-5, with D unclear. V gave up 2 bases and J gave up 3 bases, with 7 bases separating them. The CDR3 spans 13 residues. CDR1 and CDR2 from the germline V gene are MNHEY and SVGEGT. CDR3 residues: CASSYLGEETQYF. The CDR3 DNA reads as TGTGCCAGCAGTTACCTTGGGGAAGAGACCCAGTACTTC.

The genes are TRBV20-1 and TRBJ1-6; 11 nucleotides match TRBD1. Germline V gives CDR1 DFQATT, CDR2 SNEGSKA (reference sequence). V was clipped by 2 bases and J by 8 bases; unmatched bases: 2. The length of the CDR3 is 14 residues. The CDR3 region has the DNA TGCAGTGCTAGACCGGGACAGGGGGATTCACCCCTCCACTTT. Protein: CSARPGQGDSPLHF.

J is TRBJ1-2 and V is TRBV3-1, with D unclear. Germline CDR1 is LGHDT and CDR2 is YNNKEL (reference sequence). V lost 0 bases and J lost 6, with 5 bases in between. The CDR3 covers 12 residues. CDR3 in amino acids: CASSQDLNGYTF. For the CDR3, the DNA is TGTGCCAGCAGCCAAGACCTGAATGGCTACACCTTC. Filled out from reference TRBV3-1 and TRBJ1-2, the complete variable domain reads DTAVSQTPKYLVTQMGNDKSIKCEQNLGHDTMYWYKQDSKKFLKIMFSYNNKELIINETVPNRFSPKSPDKAHLNLHINSLELGDSAVYFCASSQDLNGYTFGSGTRLTVV.

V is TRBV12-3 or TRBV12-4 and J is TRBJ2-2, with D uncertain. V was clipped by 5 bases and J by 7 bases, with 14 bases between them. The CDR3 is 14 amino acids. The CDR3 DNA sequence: TGTGCCAGCAGTCCCAAGGTGCTTGGCGGGGAGCTGTTTTTT. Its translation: CASSPKVLGGELFF.

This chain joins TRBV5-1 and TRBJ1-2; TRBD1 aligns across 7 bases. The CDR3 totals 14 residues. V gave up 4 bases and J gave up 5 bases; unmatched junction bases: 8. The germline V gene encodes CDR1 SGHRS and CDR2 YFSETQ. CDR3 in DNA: TGCGCCAGCAGCCAGACCGGGACAGTGTATGGCTACACCTTC. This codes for CASSQTGTVYGYTF.

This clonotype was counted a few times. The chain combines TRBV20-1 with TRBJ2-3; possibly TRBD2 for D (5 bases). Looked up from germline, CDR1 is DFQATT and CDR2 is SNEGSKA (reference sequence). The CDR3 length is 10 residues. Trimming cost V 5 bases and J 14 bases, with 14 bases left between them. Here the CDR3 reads CSAEGTARYF. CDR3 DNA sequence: TGCAGTGCTGAGGGAACCGCTCGGTATTTT.

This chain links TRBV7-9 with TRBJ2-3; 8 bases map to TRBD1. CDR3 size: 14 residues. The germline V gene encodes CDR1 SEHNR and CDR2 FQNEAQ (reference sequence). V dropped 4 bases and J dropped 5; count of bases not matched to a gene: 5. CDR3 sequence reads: CASSSRGPGDTQYF. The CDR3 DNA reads TGTGCCAGCAGCTCCAGGGGGCCAGGAGATACGCAGTATTTT. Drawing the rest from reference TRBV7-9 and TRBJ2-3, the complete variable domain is DTGVSQNPRHKITKRGQNVTFRCDPISEHNRLYWYRQTLGQGPEFLTYFQNEAQLEKSRLLSDRFSAERPKGSFSTLEIQRTEQGDSAMYLCASSSRGPGDTQYFGPGTRLTVL.

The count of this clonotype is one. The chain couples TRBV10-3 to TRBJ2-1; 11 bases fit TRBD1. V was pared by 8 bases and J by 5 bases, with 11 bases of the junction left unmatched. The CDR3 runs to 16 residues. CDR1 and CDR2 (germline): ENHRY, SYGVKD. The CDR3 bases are TGTGCCATCCGGGGACAGGGGGATCGCTGGGACAATGAGCAGTTCTTC. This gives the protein CAIRGQGDRWDNEQFF.

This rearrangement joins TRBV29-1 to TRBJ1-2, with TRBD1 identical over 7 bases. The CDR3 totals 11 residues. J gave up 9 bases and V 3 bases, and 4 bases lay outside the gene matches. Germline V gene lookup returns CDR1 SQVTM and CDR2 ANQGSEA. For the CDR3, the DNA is TGCAGCGTTGAGGGCAGGGGGAGCTACACCTTC. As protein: CSVEGRGSYTF.

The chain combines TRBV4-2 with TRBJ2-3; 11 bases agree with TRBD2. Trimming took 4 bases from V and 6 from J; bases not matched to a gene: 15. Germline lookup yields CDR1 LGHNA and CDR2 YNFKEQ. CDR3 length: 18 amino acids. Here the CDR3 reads CASSPSGTSGLRGDTQYF. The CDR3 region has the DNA TGTGCCAGCAGCCCCTCAGGGACTAGCGGACTGCGGGGCGATACGCAGTATTTT.

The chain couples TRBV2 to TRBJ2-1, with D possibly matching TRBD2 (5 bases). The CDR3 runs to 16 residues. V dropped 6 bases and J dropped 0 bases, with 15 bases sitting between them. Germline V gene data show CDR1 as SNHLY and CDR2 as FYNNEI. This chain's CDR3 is CASRLEGLSSYNEQFF. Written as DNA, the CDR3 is TGTGCCAGCAGGCTAGAGGGCCTCAGCTCCTACAATGAGCAGTTCTTC. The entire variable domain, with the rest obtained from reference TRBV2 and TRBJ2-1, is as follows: EPEVTQTPSHQVTQMGQEVILRCVPISNHLYFYWYRQILGQKVEFLVSFYNNEISEKSEIFDDQFSVERPDGSNFTLKIRSTKLEDSAMYFCASRLEGLSSYNEQFFGPGTRLTVL.

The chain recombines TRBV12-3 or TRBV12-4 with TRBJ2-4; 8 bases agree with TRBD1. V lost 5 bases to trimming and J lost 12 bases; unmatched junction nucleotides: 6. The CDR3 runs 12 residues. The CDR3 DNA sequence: TGTGCCAGCAGTGCCCCAGGGGGCAGTCAGTACTTC. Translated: CASSAPGGSQYF.

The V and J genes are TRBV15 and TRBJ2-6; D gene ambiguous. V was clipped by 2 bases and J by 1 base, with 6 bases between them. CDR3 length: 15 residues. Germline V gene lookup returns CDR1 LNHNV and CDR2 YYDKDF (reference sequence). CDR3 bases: TGTGCCACCAGCAGAACGCTGTCTGGGGCCAACGTCCTGACTTTC. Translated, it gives CATSRTLSGANVLTF.

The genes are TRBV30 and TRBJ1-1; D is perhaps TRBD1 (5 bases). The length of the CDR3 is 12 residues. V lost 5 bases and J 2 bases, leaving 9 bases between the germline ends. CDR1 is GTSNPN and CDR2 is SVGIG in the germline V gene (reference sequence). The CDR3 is CAWGTDNTEAFF. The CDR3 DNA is TGTGCCTGGGGGACGGATAACACTGAAGCTTTCTTT. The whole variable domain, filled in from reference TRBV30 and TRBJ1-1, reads SQTIHQWPATLVQPVGSPLSLECTVEGTSNPNLYWYRQAAGRGLQLLFYSVGIGQISSEVPQNLSASRPQDRQFILSSKKLLLSDSGFYLCAWGTDNTEAFFGQGTRLTVV.

DNA for the CDR3: TGTGCCAGCAGCTTCGCAGGGGGACCCTACGAGCAGTACTTC. It is translated as CASSFAGGPYEQYF. The rearrangement links TRBV7-9 to TRBJ2-7, with 7 bases that match TRBD1. CDR3 size: 14 residues. Germline values: CDR1 SEHNR, CDR2 FQNEAQ (reference sequence). The V segment lost 3 bases and the J segment 2 bases; nucleotides outside the gene matches: 4.

The CDR3 coding sequence is TGTGCCAGCAGCCCCAGGGGGTTTGGAGATACGCAGTATTTT. This encodes CASSPRGFGDTQYF. The V call is TRBV13, the J call TRBJ2-3; TRBD1 matches 7 bases. This CDR3 comprises 14 residues. The germline gives CDR1 PRHDT, CDR2 FYEKMQ (reference sequence). J lost 5 bases, V lost 5 bases, and 7 bases had no gene match.

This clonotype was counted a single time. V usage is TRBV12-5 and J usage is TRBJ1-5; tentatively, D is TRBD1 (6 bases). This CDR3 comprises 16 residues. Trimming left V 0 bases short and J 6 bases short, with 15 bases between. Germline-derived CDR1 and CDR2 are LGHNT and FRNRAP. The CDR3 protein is CASGLVVGARGQPQHF. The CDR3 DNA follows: TGTGCTAGTGGTTTGGTCGTGGGGGCGCGCGGTCAGCCCCAGCATTTT.

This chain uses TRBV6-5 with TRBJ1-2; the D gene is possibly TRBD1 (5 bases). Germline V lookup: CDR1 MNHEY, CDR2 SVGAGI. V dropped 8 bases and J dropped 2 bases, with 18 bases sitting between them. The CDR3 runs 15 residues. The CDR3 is CASYHGGGLNYGYTF. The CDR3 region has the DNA TGTGCCAGCTACCACGGGGGGGGACTCAACTATGGCTACACCTTC.

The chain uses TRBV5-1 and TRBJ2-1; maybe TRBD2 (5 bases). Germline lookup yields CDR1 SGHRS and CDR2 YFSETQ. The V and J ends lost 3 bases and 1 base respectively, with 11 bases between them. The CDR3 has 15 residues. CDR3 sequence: CASSSSGDSYNEQFF. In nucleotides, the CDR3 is TGCGCCAGCAGCTCGTCCGGGGATTCCTACAATGAGCAGTTCTTC.

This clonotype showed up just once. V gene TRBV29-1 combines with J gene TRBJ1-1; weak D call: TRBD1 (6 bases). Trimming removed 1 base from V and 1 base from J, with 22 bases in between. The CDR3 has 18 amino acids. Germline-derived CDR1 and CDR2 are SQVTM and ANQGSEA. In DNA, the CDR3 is TGCAGCGTTGAAGGGTTGAAATGGAGACAGGTATGGAACACTGAAGCTTTCTTT. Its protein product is CSVEGLKWRQVWNTEAFF.

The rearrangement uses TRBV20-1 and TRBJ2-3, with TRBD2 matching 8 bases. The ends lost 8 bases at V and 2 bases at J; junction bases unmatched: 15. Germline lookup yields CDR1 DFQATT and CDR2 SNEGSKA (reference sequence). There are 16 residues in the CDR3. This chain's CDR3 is CSLQAGLAVPTDTQYF. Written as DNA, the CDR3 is TGCAGTCTTCAAGCCGGACTAGCAGTTCCCACAGATACGCAGTATTTT.

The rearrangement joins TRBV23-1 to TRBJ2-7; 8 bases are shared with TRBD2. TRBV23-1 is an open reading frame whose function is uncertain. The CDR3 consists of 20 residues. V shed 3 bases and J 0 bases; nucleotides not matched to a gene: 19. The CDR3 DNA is TGCGCCAGCAGTCACGCGGGGGGCCTCAGCTCAAACTCTAGCTCCTACGAGCAGTACGTC. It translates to CASSHAGGLSSNSSSYEQYV.